Included here is one T cell receptor (beta chain) sequence, with context. TCRdb re-called the 5' RACE reads through MiXCR, storing one row per CDR3 protein. In the table there are 240,000 or so distinct CDR3 sequences, 10% to 13% of which are singletons. This CDR3 region has 15 residues. Trimming took off 5 bases at V and 2 bases at J, with 13 bases between the two ends. Germline V gene lookup returns CDR1 SGHAT and CDR2 FQNNGV. The entry originates in a study of identical twins. The source is a man aged 45-65 years in good health. The sample was memory T cells sorted from blood. The chain recombines TRBV11-2 with TRBJ2-1; the D gene is possibly TRBD2 (6 bases). CDR3 amino acids: CASSNRENPYNEQFF. Here the CDR3 DNA reads TGTGCCAGCAGCAATCGGGAGAACCCCTACAATGAGCAGTTCTTC.